The rows below give T cell receptor beta chains drawn from one sample of a study of blood T cell repertoires in COVID-19. Sequenced by immunoSEQ multiplex PCR; TCRdb stores in-frame clones only, minus some. This table holds under 250,000 clones, around 80% found once. Sequenced material: peripheral blood. These receptors all stem from a woman between 18 and 30 years old with acute or convalescent COVID-19. Each CDR3 is given with its conserved first and last residue. A D gene is named only where the DNA matches it firmly. Rows may omit the clone size; those that give it use once, few, many or a size class.

V	J	D	size	DNA	CDR3
TRBV5-1	TRBJ1-1	.	.	TGCGCCAGCAGCACGGACTTTGAAGCTTTCTTT	CASSTDFEAFF
TRBV7-2	TRBJ2-1	.	few	TGTGCCAGCAGCTCCGCGACACTTTTTGAGCAGTTCTTC	CASSSATLFEQFF
TRBV10-1	TRBJ1-6	TRBD1	.	TGCGCCAGCAGCGATGGGACAGGGCATTCACCCCTCCACTTT	CASSDGTGHSPLHF
TRBV7-2	TRBJ2-4	TRBD1	.	TGTGCCAGCAGCGACGACAGGGGACCCAAAAACATTCAGTACTTC	CASSDDRGPKNIQYF
TRBV4-3	TRBJ2-3	TRBD2	.	TGCGCCAGCAGCCAAGATTCGAGAGCGGGAGTGGCAGATACGCAGTATTTT	CASSQDSRAGVADTQYF
TRBV20-1	TRBJ2-7	TRBD1	.	TGCAGTGCTAGTCCGGGACAGAGGCGGGAGCAGTACTTC	CSASPGQRREQYF
TRBV29-1	TRBJ2-7	.	.	TGCAGCGTTAAGGAGGGAAGTCGTAACTACGAGCAGTACTTC	CSVKEGSRNYEQYF
TRBV3-1/TRBV3-2	TRBJ1-2	.	.	TGTGCCAGCAGCCAAACCCCGGGGGGCTATGGCTACACCTTC	CASSQTPGGYGYTF
TRBV7-2	TRBJ2-3	.	.	TGTGCCAGCAGCTTTGGCGGGAACTTCTATGCAGATACGCAGTATTTT	CASSFGGNFYADTQYF
TRBV14	TRBJ1-2	.	.	TGTGCCAGCAGCCAACGACCCGGGACACCTAACTATGGCTACACCTTC	CASSQRPGTPNYGYTF
TRBV21-1	TRBJ2-7	.	few	TGTGCCAGCAGCTCGTTAGTGGACAGCTACGAGCAGTACTTC	CASSSLVDSYEQYF
TRBV6-5	TRBJ2-1	TRBD1	.	TGTGCCAGCAGTTACGCTCCGGGACAGGGGCGGAATGAGCAGTTCTTC	CASSYAPGQGRNEQFF
TRBV7-8	TRBJ1-6	.	.	TGTGCCAGCAGCCAGAGCATGGACAGCCCGATATATAATTCACCCCTCCACTTT	CASSQSMDSPIYNSPLHF
TRBV3-1/TRBV3-2	TRBJ1-3	.	.	TGTGCCAGCAGCCGGGGGGTAGGGCAGTCTGGAAACACCATATATTTT	CASSRGVGQSGNTIYF
TRBV30	TRBJ2-2	TRBD2	.	TGTGCCTGGACTAGCGGGAGTACCGGGGAGCTGTTTTTT	CAWTSGSTGELFF
TRBV5-5	TRBJ2-7	TRBD2	.	TGTGCCAGCAGGGATGGGGGGACTAGCCCTTTTAACGAGCAGTACTTC	CASRDGGTSPFNEQYF
TRBV5-6	TRBJ2-5	.	.	TGTGCCAGCAGCGAAATACGGGAGTACCAAGAGACCCAGTACTTC	CASSEIREYQETQYF
TRBV3-1/TRBV3-2	TRBJ2-7	TRBD2	.	TGTGCCAGCAGCCAAGATCAGGGAGGGTTCAGCGAGCAGTACTTC	CASSQDQGGFSEQYF
TRBV29-1	TRBJ1-2	.	.	TGCAGCGTTGAAGCAGGGAGGTTTGACTATGGCTACACCTTC	CSVEAGRFDYGYTF
TRBV29-1	TRBJ2-7	TRBD2	.	TGCAGCGTTGAAGACCCACTAGCGGGAGGCTACGAGCAGTACTTC	CSVEDPLAGGYEQYF
TRBV7-8	TRBJ1-2	.	.	TGTGCCAGCAGCTTAGTCAATCATGGCTACACCTTC	CASSLVNHGYTF
TRBV9	TRBJ2-1	.	.	TGTGCCAGCAGCGTAGAGGGGGACAATGAGCAGTTCTTC	CASSVEGDNEQFF
TRBV6-5	TRBJ2-2	.	.	TGTGCCAGCAGTTACGGCCTTACAGCCGGGGAGCTGTTTTTT	CASSYGLTAGELFF
TRBV5-4	TRBJ2-1	TRBD1	.	TGTGCCAGCAGCCCCGGGACAGGATTGAATGAGCAGTTCTTC	CASSPGTGLNEQFF
TRBV19	TRBJ2-2	TRBD2	few	TGTGCCAGTAGCAAGACTAGCGGAGCAGCGAACACCGGGGAGCTGTTTTTT	CASSKTSGAANTGELFF
TRBV18	TRBJ2-7	.	.	TGTGCCAGCTCACCACCGGGGGCCGGGCACGAGCAGTACTTC	CASSPPGAGHEQYF